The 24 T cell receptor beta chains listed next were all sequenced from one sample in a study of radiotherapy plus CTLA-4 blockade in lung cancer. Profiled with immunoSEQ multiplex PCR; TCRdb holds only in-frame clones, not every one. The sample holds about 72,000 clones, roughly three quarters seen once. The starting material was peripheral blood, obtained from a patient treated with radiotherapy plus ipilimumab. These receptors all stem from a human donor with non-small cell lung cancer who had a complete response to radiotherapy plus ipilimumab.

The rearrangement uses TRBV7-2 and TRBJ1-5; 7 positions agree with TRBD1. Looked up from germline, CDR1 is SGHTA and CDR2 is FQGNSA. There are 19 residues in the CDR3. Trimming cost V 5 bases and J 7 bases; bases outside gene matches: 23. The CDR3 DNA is TGTGCCAGCAGCCTGAACCCGAGGACAGGCTCGGGCGTAGGACAGCCCCAGCATTTT. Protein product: CASSLNPRTGSGVGQPQHF.

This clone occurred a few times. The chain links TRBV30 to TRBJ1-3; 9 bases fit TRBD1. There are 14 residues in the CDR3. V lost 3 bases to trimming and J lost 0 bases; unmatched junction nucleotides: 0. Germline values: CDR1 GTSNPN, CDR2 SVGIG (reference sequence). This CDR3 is CAWRQGASGNTIYF. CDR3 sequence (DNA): TGTGCCTGGAGACAGGGGGCCTCTGGAAACACCATATATTTT.

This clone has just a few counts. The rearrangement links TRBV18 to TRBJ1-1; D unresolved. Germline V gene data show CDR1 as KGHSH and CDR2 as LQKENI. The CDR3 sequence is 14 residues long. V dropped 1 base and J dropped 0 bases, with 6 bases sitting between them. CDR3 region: CASSPQNVNTEAFF. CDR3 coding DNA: TGTGCCAGCTCACCACAGAACGTGAACACTGAAGCTTTCTTT.

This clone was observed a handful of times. The CDR3, as DNA: TGTGCCAGCTGGGCAGGGGTCCCTGAAGCTTTCTTT. Translation: CASWAGVPEAFF. This chain joins TRBV6-5 and TRBJ1-1; D perhaps matches TRBD1 (6 bases). The CDR3 is made up of 12 amino acids. Germline V gives CDR1 MNHEY, CDR2 SVGAGI. Trimming shortened V by 8 bases and J by 6 bases, and 13 bases separated the two germline ends.

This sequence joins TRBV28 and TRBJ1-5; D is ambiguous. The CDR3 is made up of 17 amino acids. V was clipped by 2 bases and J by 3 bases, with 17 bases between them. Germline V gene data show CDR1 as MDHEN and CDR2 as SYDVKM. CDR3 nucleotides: TGTGCCAGCAGTTTAGGGTGGGGTTCCCCCCTCAATCAGCCCCAGCATTTT. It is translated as CASSLGWGSPLNQPQHF.

The CDR3 DNA sequence: TGCAGCGTCCGGACTAGCGGGGGGGCCGCAGATACGCAGTATTTT. Translated: CSVRTSGGAADTQYF. The chain is built from TRBV29-1 and TRBJ2-3, with 15 bases that match TRBD2. Germline values: CDR1 SQVTM, CDR2 ANQGSEA. The CDR3 consists of 15 residues. V was pared by 6 bases and J by 4 bases, with 5 bases of the junction left unmatched.

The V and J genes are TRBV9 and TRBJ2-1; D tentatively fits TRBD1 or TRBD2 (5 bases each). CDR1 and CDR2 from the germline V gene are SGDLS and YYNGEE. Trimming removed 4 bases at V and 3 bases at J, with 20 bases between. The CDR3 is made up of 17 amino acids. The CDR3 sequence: CASSPPTGTVGYNEQFF. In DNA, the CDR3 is TGTGCCAGCAGCCCTCCTACCGGGACGGTGGGCTACAATGAGCAGTTCTTC.

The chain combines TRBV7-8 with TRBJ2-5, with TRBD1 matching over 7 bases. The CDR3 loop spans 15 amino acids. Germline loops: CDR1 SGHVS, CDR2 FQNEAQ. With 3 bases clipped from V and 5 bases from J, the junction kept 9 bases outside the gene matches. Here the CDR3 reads CASSLSWDRMETQYF. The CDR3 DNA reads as TGTGCCAGCAGCTTGTCCTGGGACAGAATGGAGACCCAGTACTTC. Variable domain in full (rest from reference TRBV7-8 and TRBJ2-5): GAGVSQSPRYKVAKRGQDVALRCDPISGHVSLFWYQQALGQGPEFLTYFQNEAQLDKSGLPSDRFFAERPEGSVSTLKIQRTQQEDSAVYLCASSLSWDRMETQYFGPGTRLLVL.

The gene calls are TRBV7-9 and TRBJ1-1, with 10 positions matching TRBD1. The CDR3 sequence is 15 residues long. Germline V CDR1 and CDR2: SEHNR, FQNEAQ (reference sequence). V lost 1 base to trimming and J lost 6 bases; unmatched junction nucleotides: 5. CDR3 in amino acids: CASSLGQGQGSEAFF. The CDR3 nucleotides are TGTGCCAGCAGCTTAGGCCAGGGACAGGGGTCTGAAGCTTTCTTT.

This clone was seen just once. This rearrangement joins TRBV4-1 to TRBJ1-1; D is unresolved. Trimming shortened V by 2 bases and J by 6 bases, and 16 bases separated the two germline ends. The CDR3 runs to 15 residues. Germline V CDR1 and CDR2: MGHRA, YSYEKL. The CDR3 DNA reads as TGCGCCAGCAGCCAACTTTCTGGGAGCGGTTCTGAAGCTTTCTTT. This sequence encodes CASSQLSGSGSEAFF.

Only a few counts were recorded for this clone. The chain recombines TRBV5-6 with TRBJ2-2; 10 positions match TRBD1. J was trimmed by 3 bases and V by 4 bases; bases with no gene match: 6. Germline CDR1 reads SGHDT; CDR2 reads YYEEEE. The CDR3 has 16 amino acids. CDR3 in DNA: TGTGCCAGCAGCCGATGGACAGGGGGGGACACCGGGGAGCTGTTTTTT. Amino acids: CASSRWTGGDTGELFF.

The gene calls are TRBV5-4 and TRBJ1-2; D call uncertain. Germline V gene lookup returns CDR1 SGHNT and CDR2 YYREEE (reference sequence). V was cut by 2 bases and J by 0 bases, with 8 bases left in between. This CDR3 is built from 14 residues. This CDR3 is CASSFIGANYGYTF. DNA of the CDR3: TGTGCCAGCAGCTTCATCGGGGCTAACTATGGCTACACCTTC.

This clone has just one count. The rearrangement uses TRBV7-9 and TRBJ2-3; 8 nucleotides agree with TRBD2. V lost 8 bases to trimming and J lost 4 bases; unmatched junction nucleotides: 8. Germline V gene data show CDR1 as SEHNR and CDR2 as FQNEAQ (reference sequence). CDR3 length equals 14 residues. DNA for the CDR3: TGTGCCAGCGCTTCCAGCGGGAGCGCAGATACGCAGTATTTT. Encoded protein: CASASSGSADTQYF.

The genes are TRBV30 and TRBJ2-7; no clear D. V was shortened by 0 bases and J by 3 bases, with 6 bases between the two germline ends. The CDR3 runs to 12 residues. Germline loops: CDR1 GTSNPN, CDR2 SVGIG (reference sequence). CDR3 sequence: CAWSVQNYEQYF. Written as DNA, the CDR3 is TGTGCCTGGAGTGTACAGAACTACGAGCAGTACTTC.

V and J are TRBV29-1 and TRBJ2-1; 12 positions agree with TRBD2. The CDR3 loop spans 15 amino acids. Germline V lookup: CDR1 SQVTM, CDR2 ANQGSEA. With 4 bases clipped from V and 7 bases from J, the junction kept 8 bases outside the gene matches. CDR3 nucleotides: TGCAGCGTTGGACTAGCGGGAGAAAGATGGAATGAGCAGTTCTTC. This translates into CSVGLAGERWNEQFF.

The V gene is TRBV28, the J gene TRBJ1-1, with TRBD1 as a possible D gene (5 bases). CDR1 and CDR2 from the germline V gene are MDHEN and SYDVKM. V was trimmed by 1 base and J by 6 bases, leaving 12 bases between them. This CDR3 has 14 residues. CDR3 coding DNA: TGTGCCAGCAGTTTATTCGCCAGGGAGGCTGAAGCTTTCTTT. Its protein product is CASSLFAREAEAFF.

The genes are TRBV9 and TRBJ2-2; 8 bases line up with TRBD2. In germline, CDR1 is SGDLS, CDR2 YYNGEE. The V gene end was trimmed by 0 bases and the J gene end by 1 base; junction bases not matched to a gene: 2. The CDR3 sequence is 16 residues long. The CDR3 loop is CASSVVTSVNTGELFF. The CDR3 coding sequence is TGTGCCAGCAGCGTAGTGACTAGCGTGAACACCGGGGAGCTGTTTTTT. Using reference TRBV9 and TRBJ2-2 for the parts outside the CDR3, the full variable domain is DSGVTQTPKHLITATGQRVTLRCSPRSGDLSVYWYQQSLDQGLQFLIQYYNGEERAKGNILERFSAQQFPDLHSELNLSSLELGDSALYFCASSVVTSVNTGELFFGEGSRLTVL.

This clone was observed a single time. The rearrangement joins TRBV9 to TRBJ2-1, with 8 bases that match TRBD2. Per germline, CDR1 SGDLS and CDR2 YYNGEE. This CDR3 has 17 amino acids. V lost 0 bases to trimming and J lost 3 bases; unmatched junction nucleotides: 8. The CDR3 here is CASSVGLSGSDYNEQFF. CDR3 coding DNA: TGTGCCAGCAGCGTAGGACTAAGCGGGAGTGACTACAATGAGCAGTTCTTC.

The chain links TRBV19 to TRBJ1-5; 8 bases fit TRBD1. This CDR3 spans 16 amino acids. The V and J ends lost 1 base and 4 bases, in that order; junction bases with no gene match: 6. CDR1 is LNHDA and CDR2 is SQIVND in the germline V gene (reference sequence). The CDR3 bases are TGTGCCAGTAGTATAGGCAGGGGGCAAGGAAATCAGCCCCAGCATTTT. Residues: CASSIGRGQGNQPQHF.

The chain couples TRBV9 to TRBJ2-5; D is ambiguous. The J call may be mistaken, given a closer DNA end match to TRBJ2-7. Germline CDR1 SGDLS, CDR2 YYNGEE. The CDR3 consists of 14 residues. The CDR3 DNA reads TGTGCCAGCAGCGTAGACGGCGCCTCCTACGAGCAGTACTTC. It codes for CASSVDGASYEQYF.

The CDR3 sequence: CASSPRLLGGGLGELFF. CDR3 sequence (DNA): TGCGCCAGCAGCCCCCGACTACTCGGGGGGGGCCTCGGGGAGCTGTTTTTT. The V call is TRBV5-1, the J call TRBJ2-2, with 8 bases fitting TRBD2. The J segment lost 7 bases and the V segment lost 4 bases, leaving 15 bases of the junction unmatched. CDR1 is SGHRS and CDR2 is YFSETQ in the germline V gene. This CDR3 contains 17 residues.

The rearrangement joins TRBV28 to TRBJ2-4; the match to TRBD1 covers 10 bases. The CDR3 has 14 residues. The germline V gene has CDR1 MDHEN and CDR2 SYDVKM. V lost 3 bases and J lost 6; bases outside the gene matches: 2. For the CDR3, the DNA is TGTGCCAGCAGTTTTGGGACAGGGGCAAACATTCAGTACTTC. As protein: CASSFGTGANIQYF.

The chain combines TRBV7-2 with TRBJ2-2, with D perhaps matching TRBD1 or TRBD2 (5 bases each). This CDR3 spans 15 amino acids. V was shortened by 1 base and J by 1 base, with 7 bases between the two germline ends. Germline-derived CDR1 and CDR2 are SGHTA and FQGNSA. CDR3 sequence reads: CASSLEGRNTGELFF. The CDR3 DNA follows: TGTGCCAGCAGCTTAGAGGGGAGGAACACCGGGGAGCTGTTTTTT.

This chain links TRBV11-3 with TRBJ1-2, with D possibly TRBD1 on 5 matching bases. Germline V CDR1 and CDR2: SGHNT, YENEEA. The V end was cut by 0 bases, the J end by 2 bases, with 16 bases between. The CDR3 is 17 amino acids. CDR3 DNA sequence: TGTGCCAGCAGCTTAGATCAAGGGGCAGCTAGCAACTATGGCTACACCTTC. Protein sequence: CASSLDQGAASNYGYTF.